Below are 4 T cell receptor beta chains sequenced from a single sample in a study of shared clonotypes between healthy human individuals. This table comes from immunoSEQ multiplex PCR, and its TCRdb copy is limited to in-frame clones, with some not included. This sample has approximately 1,000,000 clones; more than 75% occur once, and the top ten carry around 0.47%. Sequenced input: memory CD4+ T cells from PBMCs. Regarding subset: CD45RA-negative fraction. Receptors originate from a man between 18 and 29 years old in good health. Some clones in this sample may be carry-over from other donors' samples.

This chain uses TRBV5-4 with TRBJ1-2; no clear D. The CDR3 is 14 amino acids. Germline values: CDR1 SGHNT, CDR2 YYREEE (reference sequence). V was shortened by 0 bases and J by 0 bases, with 6 bases between the two germline ends. For the CDR3, the DNA is TGTGCCAGCAGCTTGGGGTCGGCTAACTATGGCTACACCTTC. Translating it yields CASSLGSANYGYTF.

A few counts support this clone. V usage is TRBV28 and J usage is TRBJ2-7; 8 positions match TRBD1. V dropped 6 bases and J dropped 5; count of bases not matched to a gene: 18. The CDR3 length is 17 residues. Germline V CDR1 and CDR2: MDHEN, SYDVKM. CDR3 in DNA: TGTGCCAGCAGGGCGTCCTTAAGGGCAGGGGGCTCTCACGAGCAGTACTTC. This translates into CASRASLRAGGSHEQYF.

CDR3 bases: TGTGCCAGCAGCCAAGATTCACGGAACAATGAGCAGTTCTTC. Translated, it gives CASSQDSRNNEQFF. This chain connects TRBV4-2 to TRBJ2-1; no clear D gene. The germline V gene encodes CDR1 LGHNA and CDR2 YNFKEQ. This CDR3 has 14 amino acids. Trimming removed 0 bases at V and 5 bases at J, with 8 bases between.

The chain employs TRBV7-9 and TRBJ2-3, with D unresolved. Germline V CDR1 and CDR2: SEHNR, FQNEAQ (reference sequence). There are 14 residues in the CDR3. Trimming left V 2 bases short and J 1 base short, with 7 bases between. This CDR3 reads CASSLNQGTDTQYF. For the CDR3, the DNA is TGTGCCAGCAGCTTAAACCAGGGCACAGATACGCAGTATTTT.